Listed below are T cell receptor beta chains from one sample, sequenced in a study of blood T cell repertoires in COVID-19. Only in-frame clones appear in the TCRdb table, and some are missing; sequencing was by immunoSEQ multiplex PCR. The sample contains approximately 150,000 clones, around 88% of which appear only once. The specimen sequenced was peripheral blood. The receptors were sampled from a human donor in a cohort sampled during active COVID-19. The CDR3 runs from the conserved cysteine through the conserved F or W. The D gene is left open where the match is weak. Size tells how often a clone was seen (once, few, many) or the class of an expanded clone, and some rows leave it out.

d_call	j_call	v_call	clone_size	cdr3_aa	cdr3_nt
TRBD2	TRBJ2-1	TRBV7-2	.	CASSLVGTSGGAMVEQFF	TGTGCCAGCAGCTTAGTAGGGACTAGCGGGGGGGCCATGGTTGAGCAGTTCTTC
.	TRBJ1-1	TRBV18	.	CASSPPYMNTEAFF	TGTGCCAGCTCACCACCGTACATGAACACTGAAGCTTTCTTT
TRBD2	TRBJ2-2	TRBV27	.	CASSLSSGVTGELFF	TGTGCCAGCAGTTTGAGTAGCGGGGTCACCGGGGAGCTGTTTTTT
.	TRBJ1-3	TRBV5-1	.	CASSDQGAGNTIYF	TGCGCCAGCAGTGACCAGGGCGCTGGAAACACCATATATTTT
TRBD1	TRBJ1-5	TRBV7-9	.	CASSPKDREFEPQHF	TGTGCCAGCAGCCCAAAGGACAGGGAATTTGAGCCCCAGCATTTT
.	TRBJ2-5	TRBV18	.	CASSPPGLYGETQYF	TGTGCCAGCTCACCACCGGGGCTCTATGGGGAGACCCAGTACTTC
.	TRBJ1-1	TRBV7-2	.	CASSPWGGTEAFF	TGTGCCAGCAGCCCGTGGGGGGGAACTGAAGCTTTCTTT
.	TRBJ1-2	TRBV2	.	CASGAGIYGYTF	TGTGCCAGCGGGGCAGGGATCTATGGCTACACCTTC
.	TRBJ2-7	TRBV5-1	.	CASSAQTESYHEQYF	TGCGCCAGCAGCGCCCAAACAGAATCCTACCACGAGCAGTACTTC
TRBD1	TRBJ2-7	TRBV5-1	.	CASIWWGQKTYEQYF	TGCGCCAGCATCTGGTGGGGACAGAAGACCTACGAGCAGTACTTC
.	TRBJ2-7	TRBV12-2	.	CASRLRGSGSHHEQYF	TGTGCAAGTCGCTTAAGGGGTAGCGGGAGCCACCACGAGCAGTACTTC
TRBD2	TRBJ2-3	TRBV5-4	.	CASSLGGLAGVGDTQYF	TGTGCCAGCAGCCTGGGGGGACTAGCGGGAGTAGGAGATACGCAGTATTTT
TRBD1	TRBJ2-1	TRBV19	.	CASSTTGTGMNEQFF	TGTGCCAGTAGTACCACGGGGACAGGGATGAATGAGCAGTTCTTC
.	TRBJ2-5	TRBV20-1	.	CSASGARGETQYF	TGCAGTGCTAGTGGTGCCAGAGGGGAGACCCAGTACTTC
.	TRBJ2-1	TRBV30	few	CAWSVRSSYNEQFF	TGTGCCTGGAGTGTACGGAGCTCCTACAATGAGCAGTTCTTC
.	TRBJ1-6	TRBV27	.	CASSAGASPLHF	TGTGCCAGCAGTGCAGGGGCTTCACCCCTCCACTTT
.	TRBJ2-2	TRBV6-6	.	CASSYQTRARELFF	TGTGCCAGCAGTTATCAGACTAGGGCCCGGGAGCTGTTTTTT
.	TRBJ1-1	TRBV28	.	CASSLYRDTEAFF	TGTGCCAGCAGTTTATACCGGGACACTGAAGCTTTCTTT
.	TRBJ1-2	TRBV7-3	.	CASSLNQVDNYGYTF	TGTGCCAGCAGCTTAAATCAGGTGGATAACTATGGCTACACCTTC
TRBD2	TRBJ2-1	TRBV29-1	.	CSVSGLAGAVEQFF	TGCAGCGTATCGGGACTAGCGGGGGCGGTTGAGCAGTTCTTC
.	TRBJ2-7	TRBV9	.	CASSARFEPYEQYF	TGTGCCAGCAGCGCGAGATTTGAGCCTTACGAGCAGTACTTC
TRBD2	TRBJ2-3	TRBV28	once	CASSNNYGLADTDTQYF	TGTGCCAGCAGTAATAACTACGGGCTAGCGGACACAGATACGCAGTATTTT
.	TRBJ2-1	TRBV5-1	few	CASSNSVPHEQFF	TGCGCCAGCAGCAACTCGGTACCCCATGAGCAGTTCTTC
TRBD2	TRBJ2-7	TRBV15	.	CATASGFSYEQYF	TGTGCCACGGCTAGCGGATTCTCCTACGAGCAGTACTTC
.	TRBJ2-7	TRBV27	.	CASSLSKGRRQYF	TGTGCCAGCAGTTTATCGAAGGGGAGGCGGCAGTACTTC
TRBD2	TRBJ2-1	TRBV6-1	.	CASSVSPSGSSRNEQFF	TGTGCCAGCAGTGTTTCCCCTAGCGGGAGCTCGAGGAATGAGCAGTTCTTC
TRBD1	TRBJ2-5	TRBV7-6	.	CASSPRTGGVETQYF	TGTGCCAGCAGCCCTCGGACAGGGGGCGTCGAGACCCAGTACTTC
.	TRBJ1-3	TRBV4-1	.	CASSQPGDYTIYF	TGCGCCAGCAGCCAGCCCGGGGACTACACCATATATTTT
TRBD1	TRBJ1-2	TRBV30	.	CAWSAPGTGKVGGYTF	TGTGCCTGGAGTGCTCCCGGGACAGGGAAGGTTGGTGGCTACACCTTC
.	TRBJ2-1	TRBV9	.	CASSFELGLSYNEQFF	TGTGCCAGCAGCTTTGAACTAGGGCTCAGCTACAATGAGCAGTTCTTC
.	TRBJ1-1	TRBV4-3	.	CASSQDLGETEAFF	TGCGCCAGCAGCCAAGATTTAGGGGAAACTGAAGCTTTCTTT
.	TRBJ2-7	TRBV5-4	.	CASSLVGDPFYEQYF	TGTGCCAGCAGCTTGGTCGGGGATCCTTTCTACGAGCAGTACTTC
TRBD1	TRBJ2-2	TRBV3-1/TRBV3-2	once	CASSPAPGQDNTGELFF	TGTGCCAGCAGCCCAGCACCGGGACAGGACAACACCGGGGAGCTGTTTTTT
TRBD1	TRBJ1-1	TRBV7-3	.	CASSLGQGLNTEAFF	TGTGCCAGCAGCTTAGGACAGGGGTTAAACACTGAAGCTTTCTTT
.	TRBJ2-7	TRBV7-2	.	CASSHGTYEQYF	TGTGCCAGCAGCCACGGTACCTACGAGCAGTACTTC
TRBD2	TRBJ2-7	TRBV6-5	.	CASRGREGSFGQYF	TGTGCCAGCAGAGGACGGGAGGGTTCCTTTGGGCAGTACTTC
.	TRBJ1-6	TRBV21-1	once	CASSQPQTGGINSPLHF	TGTGCCAGCAGCCAACCCCAGACAGGGGGCATTAATTCACCCCTCCACTTT
TRBD2	TRBJ2-1	TRBV10-3	.	CAIKARGGAGEQFF	TGTGCCATCAAAGCTCGCGGGGGGGCCGGGGAGCAGTTCTTC
.	TRBJ2-5	TRBV6-5	.	CASPEGPQETQYF	TGTGCCAGTCCAGAGGGTCCCCAAGAGACCCAGTACTTC
TRBD2	TRBJ2-3	TRBV19	.	CASSPAGVSGDTQYF	TGTGCCAGTAGTCCGGCGGGAGTTTCAGGAGATACGCAGTATTTT
.	TRBJ1-1	TRBV6-4	.	CASSAEWGDAEAFF	TGTGCCAGCAGTGCTGAGTGGGGGGACGCTGAAGCTTTCTTT
.	TRBJ1-2	TRBV3-1/TRBV3-2	.	CASSQGRNYGYTF	TGTGCCAGCAGCCAAGGCAGGAACTATGGCTACACCTTC
.	TRBJ1-2	TRBV2	.	CASSALRSGYTF	TGTGCCAGCAGTGCTTTGAGATCGGGCTACACCTTC
.	TRBJ1-5	TRBV27	.	CASSLQGVGNQPQHF	TGTGCCAGCAGCTTACAGGGCGTTGGCAATCAGCCCCAGCATTTT
.	TRBJ1-2	TRBV6-2/TRBV6-3	.	CASSYSGGRIYGYTF	TGTGCCAGCAGTTACTCGGGAGGCCGGATTTATGGCTACACCTTC
.	TRBJ1-3	TRBV30	.	CAWTGAGNTIYF	TGTGCCTGGACGGGAGCTGGAAACACCATATATTTT
.	TRBJ1-1	TRBV9	.	CASSPRGWAGTEAFF	TGTGCCAGCAGCCCGAGGGGGTGGGCCGGCACTGAAGCTTTCTTT
.	TRBJ1-5	TRBV11-2	.	CASSLQGVGQPQHF	TGTGCCAGCAGCCTTCAGGGCGTGGGTCAGCCCCAGCATTTT
TRBD2	TRBJ2-2	TRBV28	.	CASKRGGNTGELFF	TGTGCCAGCAAGCGGGGGGGGAACACCGGGGAGCTGTTTTTT
.	TRBJ2-7	TRBV28	few	CATLQAGNYEQYF	TGTGCCACCCTGCAGGCAGGGAACTACGAGCAGTACTTC
TRBD1	TRBJ1-1	TRBV6-4	.	CASASEGGWGTEAFF	TGTGCCAGCGCTTCGGAAGGGGGCTGGGGCACTGAAGCTTTCTTT
.	TRBJ2-7	TRBV28	.	CASSGGALSSYEQYF	TGTGCCAGCAGTGGCGGAGCGTTAAGCTCCTACGAGCAGTACTTC
.	TRBJ1-3	TRBV9	.	CASSVEAGPGNTIYF	TGTGCCAGCAGCGTAGAGGCAGGGCCTGGAAACACCATATATTTT
.	TRBJ1-1	TRBV20-1	.	CSASRLGPQSYNTEAFF	TGCAGTGCTAGTCGGTTGGGTCCACAGAGTTATAACACTGAAGCTTTCTTT
TRBD1	TRBJ1-2	TRBV6-2/TRBV6-3	once	CASSPDRESMRGYTF	TGTGCCAGCAGCCCGGACAGGGAGTCTATGCGCGGCTACACCTTC
TRBD1	TRBJ1-2	TRBV28	few	CASRSPGGGYTF	TGTGCCAGCAGGAGTCCAGGGGGCGGCTACACCTTC
TRBD1	TRBJ1-2	TRBV6-6	.	CASSYSGQGYGYTF	TGTGCCAGCAGTTACTCCGGACAGGGGTATGGCTACACCTTC